Below are 5 T cell receptor beta chains sequenced from a single sample in a study of PD-L1 blockade in urothelial cancer. The data were produced by immunoSEQ multiplex PCR, yet TCRdb's version contains in-frame clones alone and is incomplete. In the table there are 30,000 to 35,000 clones, over 75% of which are singletons. Stated time point: pretreatment peripheral blood. The sequenced sample was PBMCs, obtained around atezolizumab (anti-PD-L1) treatment. Every receptor here comes from a man aged 55-75 years with urothelial cancer.

V gene TRBV2 combines with J gene TRBJ2-5; D gene uncertain. The CDR3 runs to 12 residues. Trimming cost V 7 bases and J 4 bases, with 10 bases left between them. Germline values: CDR1 SNHLY, CDR2 FYNNEI. CDR3 sequence (DNA): TGTGCCAGCACCCCGGTCGGAGAGACCCAGTACTTC. Protein: CASTPVGETQYF.

This clone has a handful of counts. The chain has TRBV14 and TRBJ2-7; TRBD2 might be the D (6 bases). This CDR3 region has 17 residues. Trimming pared 3 bases from V and 0 bases from J, leaving 18 bases between. Germline values: CDR1 SGHDN, CDR2 FVKESK. DNA of the CDR3: TGTGCCAGCAGCCAGGGCCGCTGGAGGGAAATCTCCTACGAGCAGTACTTC. It is translated as CASSQGRWREISYEQYF.

V gene TRBV5-1 combines with J gene TRBJ2-2, with D perhaps TRBD2 (6 bases). The CDR3 runs 16 residues. CDR1 and CDR2 from the germline V gene are SGHRS and YFSETQ. Trimming shortened V by 4 bases and J by 0 bases, and 13 bases separated the two germline ends. CDR3 protein: CASSPSGLTNTGELFF. CDR3 coding DNA: TGCGCCAGCAGCCCATCGGGACTGACGAACACCGGGGAGCTGTTTTTT.

This rearrangement joins TRBV18 to TRBJ2-1, with D tentatively TRBD1 (7 bases). The CDR3 loop spans 18 amino acids. Trimming pared 4 bases from V and 0 bases from J, leaving 19 bases between. Germline lookup yields CDR1 KGHSH and CDR2 LQKENI. This CDR3 is CASSRRPGTAGSYNEQFF. In DNA form, the CDR3 reads TGTGCCAGCTCACGACGACCCGGGACAGCGGGCTCCTACAATGAGCAGTTCTTC.

The chain joins TRBV7-3 to TRBJ1-2; tentative D call: TRBD1 (6 bases). The CDR3 runs 13 residues. Trimming removed 5 bases at V and 8 bases at J, with 15 bases between. Germline-derived CDR1 and CDR2 are SGHTA and FQGTGA. The CDR3 sequence: CASSPDSTGGYTF. The DNA for the CDR3 is TGTGCCAGCAGCCCAGATTCTACAGGGGGCTACACCTTC.